This T cell receptor beta chain appears in the sequencing data of a study of early T cells in non-severe SARS-CoV-2 infection. Study-level information: From unsorted whole blood, bulk RNA was sequenced, and the chains remained unpaired.

Unique molecular identifiers (one per individual cDNA molecule) were attached. TCRdb processed the 5' RACE reads anew with MiXCR; each CDR3 protein has one entry. The sample lists some 97,000 distinct CDR3 sequences, more than 9.5% occurring once. This clonotype was seen a handful of times. Per the germline V gene, CDR1 is SGHVS and CDR2 is FNYEAQ. The CDR3 is 17 residues long. V was cut by 1 base and J by 2 bases, with 18 bases left in between. The chain carries TRBV7-6 and TRBJ2-7; D uncertain. This TCR was recovered from an adult who was a healthcare worker with PCR-confirmed SARS-CoV-2 infection or an uninfected control (not recorded which). The material sequenced was whole blood, taken at baseline. Here the CDR3 reads CASSLGSRTGGTYEQYF. In nucleotides, the CDR3 is TGTGCCAGCAGCTTAGGGAGTCGGACGGGCGGCACCTACGAGCAGTACTTC.